This TCR beta chain was found in a study of T-cell memory formation after mild COVID-19. The CDR3 runs 13 residues. Trimming took off 1 base at V and 4 bases at J, with 7 bases between the two ends. The germline V gene has CDR1 LGHNA and CDR2 YSLEER. TCRdb analysed the 5' RACE reads with MiXCR anew, one entry per CDR3 protein. The table shows approximately 350,000 distinct CDR3 sequences, with about 15% occurring only once. The chain links TRBV4-3 to TRBJ1-1; D uncertain. The source of this sequence is a man in his late teens or twenties who had mild COVID-19 (a few samples of this study predate the infection). Cell type and time point are not known. Specimen: PBMCs or a T cell subset sorted from them (not recorded which). CDR3 residues: CASSQGRVTEAFF. In DNA form, the CDR3 reads TGCGCCAGCAGCCAAGGCAGAGTCACTGAAGCTTTCTTT.